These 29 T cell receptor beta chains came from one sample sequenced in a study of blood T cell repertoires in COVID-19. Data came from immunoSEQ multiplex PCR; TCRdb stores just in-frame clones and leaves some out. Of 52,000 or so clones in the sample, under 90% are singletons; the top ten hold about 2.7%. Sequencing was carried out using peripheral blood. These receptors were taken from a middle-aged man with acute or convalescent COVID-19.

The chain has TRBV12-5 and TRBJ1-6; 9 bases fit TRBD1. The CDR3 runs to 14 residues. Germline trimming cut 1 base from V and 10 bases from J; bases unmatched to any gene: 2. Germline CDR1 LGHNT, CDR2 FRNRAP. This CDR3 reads CASGLGQGVSPLHF. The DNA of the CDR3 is TGTGCTAGTGGTTTGGGACAGGGGGTATCACCCCTCCACTTT.

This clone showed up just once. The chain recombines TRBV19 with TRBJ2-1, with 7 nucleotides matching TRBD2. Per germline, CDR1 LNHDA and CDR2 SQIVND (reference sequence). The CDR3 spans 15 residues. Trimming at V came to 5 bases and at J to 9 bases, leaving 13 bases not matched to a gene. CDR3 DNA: TGTGCCAGTAGTCTTTTCGGACTAGGTCGGGTTGAGCAGTTCTTC. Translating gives CASSLFGLGRVEQFF.

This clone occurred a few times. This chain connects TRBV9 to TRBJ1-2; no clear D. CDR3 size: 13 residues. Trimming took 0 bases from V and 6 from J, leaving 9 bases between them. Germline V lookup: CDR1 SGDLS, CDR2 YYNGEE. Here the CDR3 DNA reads TGTGCCAGCAGCGTAGGGAGGGAAAATGGCTACACCTTC. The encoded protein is CASSVGRENGYTF.

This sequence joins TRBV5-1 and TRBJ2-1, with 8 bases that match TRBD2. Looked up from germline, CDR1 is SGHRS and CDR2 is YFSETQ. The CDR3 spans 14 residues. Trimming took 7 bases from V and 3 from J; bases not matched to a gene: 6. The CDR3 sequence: CASRALAGYNEQFF. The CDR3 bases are TGCGCCAGCCGGGCCCTAGCGGGCTACAATGAGCAGTTCTTC. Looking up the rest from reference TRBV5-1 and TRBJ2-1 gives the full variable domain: KAGVTQTPRYLIKTRGQQVTLSCSPISGHRSVSWYQQTPGQGLQFLFEYFSETQRNKGNFPGRFSGRQFSNSRSEMNVSTLELGDSALYLCASRALAGYNEQFFGPGTRLTVL.

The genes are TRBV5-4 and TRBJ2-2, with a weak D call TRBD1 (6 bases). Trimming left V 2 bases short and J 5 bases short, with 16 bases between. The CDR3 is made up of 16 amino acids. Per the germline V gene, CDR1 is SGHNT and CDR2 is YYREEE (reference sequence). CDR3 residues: CASSLGPEGETGELFF. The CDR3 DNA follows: TGTGCCAGCAGCTTAGGGCCAGAGGGGGAGACCGGGGAGCTGTTTTTT. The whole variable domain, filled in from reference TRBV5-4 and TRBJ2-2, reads ETGVTQSPTHLIKTRGQQVTLRCSSQSGHNTVSWYQQALGQGPQFIFQYYREEENGRGNFPPRFSGLQFPNYSSELNVNALELDDSALYLCASSLGPEGETGELFFGEGSRLTVL.

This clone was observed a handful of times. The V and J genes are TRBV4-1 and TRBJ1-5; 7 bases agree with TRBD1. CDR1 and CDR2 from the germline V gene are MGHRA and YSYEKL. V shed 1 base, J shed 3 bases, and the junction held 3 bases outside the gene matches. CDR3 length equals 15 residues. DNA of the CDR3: TGCGCCAGCAGCCAAGCCGACAGGGACAATCAGCCCCAGCATTTT. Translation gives CASSQADRDNQPQHF.

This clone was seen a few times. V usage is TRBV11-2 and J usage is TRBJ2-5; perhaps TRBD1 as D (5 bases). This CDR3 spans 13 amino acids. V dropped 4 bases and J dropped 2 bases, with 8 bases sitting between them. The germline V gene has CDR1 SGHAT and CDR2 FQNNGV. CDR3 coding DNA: TGTGCCAGCAGCTCAGGGTTGCAAGAGACCCAGTACTTC. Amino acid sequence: CASSSGLQETQYF.

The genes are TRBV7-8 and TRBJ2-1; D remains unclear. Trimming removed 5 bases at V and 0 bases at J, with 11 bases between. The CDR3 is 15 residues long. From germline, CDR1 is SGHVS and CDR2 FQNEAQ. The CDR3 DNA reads TGTGCCAGCAGCCCCGACACCTACTCCTACAATGAGCAGTTCTTC. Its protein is CASSPDTYSYNEQFF.

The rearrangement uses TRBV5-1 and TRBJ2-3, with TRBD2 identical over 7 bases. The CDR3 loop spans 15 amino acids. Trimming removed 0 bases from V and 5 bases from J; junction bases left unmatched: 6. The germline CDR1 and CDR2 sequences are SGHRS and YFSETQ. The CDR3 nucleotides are TGCGCCAGCAGCTTGGAAGGGCGGGGGTTAGATACGCAGTATTTT. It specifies CASSLEGRGLDTQYF. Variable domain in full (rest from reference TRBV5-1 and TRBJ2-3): KAGVTQTPRYLIKTRGQQVTLSCSPISGHRSVSWYQQTPGQGLQFLFEYFSETQRNKGNFPGRFSGRQFSNSRSEMNVSTLELGDSALYLCASSLEGRGLDTQYFGPGTRLTVL.

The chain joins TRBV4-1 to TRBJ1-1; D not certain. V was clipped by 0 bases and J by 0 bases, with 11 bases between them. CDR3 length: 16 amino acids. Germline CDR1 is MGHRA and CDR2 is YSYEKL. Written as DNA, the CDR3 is TGCGCCAGCAGCCAAGATCTCCCGGCGGTGAACACTGAAGCTTTCTTT. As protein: CASSQDLPAVNTEAFF.

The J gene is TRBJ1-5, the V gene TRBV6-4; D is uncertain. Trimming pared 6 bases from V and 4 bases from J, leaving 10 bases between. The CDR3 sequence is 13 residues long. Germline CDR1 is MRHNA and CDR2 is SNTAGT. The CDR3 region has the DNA TGTGCCAGCAGCCCAAATGAGAATCAGCCCCAGCATTTT. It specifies CASSPNENQPQHF.

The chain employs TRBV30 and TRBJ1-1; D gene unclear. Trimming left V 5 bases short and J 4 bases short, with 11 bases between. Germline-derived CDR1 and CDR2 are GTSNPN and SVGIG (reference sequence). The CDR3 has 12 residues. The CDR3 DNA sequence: TGTGCCTGGGAGCAGGTAGGCACTGAAGCTTTCTTT. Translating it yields CAWEQVGTEAFF.

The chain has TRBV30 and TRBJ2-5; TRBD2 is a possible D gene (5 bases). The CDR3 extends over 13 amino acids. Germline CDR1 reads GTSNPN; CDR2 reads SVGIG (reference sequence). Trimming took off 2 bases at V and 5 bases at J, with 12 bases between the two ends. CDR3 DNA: TGTGCCTGGAGTAAAAGACTAAAGGAGACCCAGTACTTC. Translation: CAWSKRLKETQYF. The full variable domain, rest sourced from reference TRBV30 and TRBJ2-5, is SQTIHQWPATLVQPVGSPLSLECTVEGTSNPNLYWYRQAAGRGLQLLFYSVGIGQISSEVPQNLSASRPQDRQFILSSKKLLLSDSGFYLCAWSKRLKETQYFGPGTRLLVL.

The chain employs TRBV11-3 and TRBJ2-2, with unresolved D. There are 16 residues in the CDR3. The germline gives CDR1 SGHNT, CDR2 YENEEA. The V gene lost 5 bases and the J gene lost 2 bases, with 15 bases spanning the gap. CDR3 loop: CASSRRPQDNTGELFF. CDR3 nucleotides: TGTGCCAGCAGCAGAAGGCCCCAGGATAACACCGGGGAGCTGTTTTTT.

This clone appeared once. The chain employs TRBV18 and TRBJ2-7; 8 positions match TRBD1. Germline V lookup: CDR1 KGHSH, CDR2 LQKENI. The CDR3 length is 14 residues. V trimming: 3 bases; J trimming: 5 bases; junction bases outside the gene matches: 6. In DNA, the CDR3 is TGTGCCAGCTCACCCGAACAGGGGGACAACGAGCAGTACTTC. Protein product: CASSPEQGDNEQYF.

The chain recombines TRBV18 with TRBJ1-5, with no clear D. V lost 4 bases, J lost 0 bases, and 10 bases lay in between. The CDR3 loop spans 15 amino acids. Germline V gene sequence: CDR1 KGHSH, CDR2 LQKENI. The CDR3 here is CASSRGGNSNQPQHF. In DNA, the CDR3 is TGTGCCAGCTCACGGGGAGGGAATAGCAATCAGCCCCAGCATTTT.

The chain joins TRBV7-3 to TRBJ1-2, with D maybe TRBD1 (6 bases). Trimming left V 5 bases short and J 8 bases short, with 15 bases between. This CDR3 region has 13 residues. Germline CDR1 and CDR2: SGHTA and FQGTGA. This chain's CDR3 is CASSLVRGGGYTF. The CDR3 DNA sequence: TGTGCCAGCAGCCTCGTCAGGGGTGGAGGCTACACCTTC.

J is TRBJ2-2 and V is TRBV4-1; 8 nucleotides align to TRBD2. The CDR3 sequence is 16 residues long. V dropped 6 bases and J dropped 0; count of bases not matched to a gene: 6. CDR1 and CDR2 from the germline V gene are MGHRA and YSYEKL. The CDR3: CASSRSGSANTGELFF. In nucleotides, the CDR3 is TGCGCCAGCAGTAGGAGCGGGAGTGCGAACACCGGGGAGCTGTTTTTT.

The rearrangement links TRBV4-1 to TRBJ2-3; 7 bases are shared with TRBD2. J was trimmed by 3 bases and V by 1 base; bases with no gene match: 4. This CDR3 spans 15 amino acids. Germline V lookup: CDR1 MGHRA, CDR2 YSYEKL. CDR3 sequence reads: CASSQGGGRTDTQYF. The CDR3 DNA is TGCGCCAGCAGCCAAGGTGGCGGGAGAACAGATACGCAGTATTTT.

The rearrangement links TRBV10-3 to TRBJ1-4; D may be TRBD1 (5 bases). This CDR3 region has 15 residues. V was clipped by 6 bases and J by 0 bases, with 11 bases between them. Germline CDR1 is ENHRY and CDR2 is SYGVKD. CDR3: CAIRNPGATNEKLFF. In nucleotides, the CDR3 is TGTGCCATCAGGAATCCGGGGGCAACTAATGAAAAACTGTTTTTT.

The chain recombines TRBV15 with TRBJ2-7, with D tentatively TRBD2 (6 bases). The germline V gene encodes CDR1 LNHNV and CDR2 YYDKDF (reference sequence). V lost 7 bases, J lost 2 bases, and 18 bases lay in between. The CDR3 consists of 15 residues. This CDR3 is CATTLRDSSTYEQYF. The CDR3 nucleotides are TGTGCCACCACCCTACGGGACTCCTCGACCTACGAGCAGTACTTC.

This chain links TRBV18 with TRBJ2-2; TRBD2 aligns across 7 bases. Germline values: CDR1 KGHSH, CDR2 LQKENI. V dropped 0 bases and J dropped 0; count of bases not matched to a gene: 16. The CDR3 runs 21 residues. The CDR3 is CASSPPGGIKLAMSNTGELFF. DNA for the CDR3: TGTGCCAGCTCACCACCGGGGGGAATAAAACTAGCGATGTCGAACACCGGGGAGCTGTTTTTT. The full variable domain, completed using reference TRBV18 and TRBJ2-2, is NAGVMQNPRHLVRRRGQEARLRCSPMKGHSHVYWYRQLPEEGLKFMVYLQKENIIDESGMPKERFSAEFPKEGPSILRIQQVVRGDSAAYFCASSPPGGIKLAMSNTGELFFGEGSRLTVL.

The CDR3, as DNA: TGTGCCAGCAGCCCCGGACAGGGATGGACTGAAGCTTTCTTT. Protein sequence: CASSPGQGWTEAFF. The chain joins TRBV5-4 to TRBJ1-1; the match to TRBD1 covers 8 bases. CDR3 length equals 14 residues. Germline V CDR1 and CDR2: SGHNT, YYREEE (reference sequence). Trimming took 4 bases from V and 5 from J; bases not matched to a gene: 7.

The CDR3 DNA reads as TGTGCCAGCAGTGAATATGAAGACTTGGCTGGGGCCAACGTCCTGACTTTC. It codes for CASSEYEDLAGANVLTF. The V gene is TRBV6-1, the J gene TRBJ2-6, with D hard to call. Looked up from germline, CDR1 is MNHNS and CDR2 is SASEGT. This CDR3 comprises 17 residues. Trimming removed 2 bases from V and 2 bases from J, with 13 bases in between.

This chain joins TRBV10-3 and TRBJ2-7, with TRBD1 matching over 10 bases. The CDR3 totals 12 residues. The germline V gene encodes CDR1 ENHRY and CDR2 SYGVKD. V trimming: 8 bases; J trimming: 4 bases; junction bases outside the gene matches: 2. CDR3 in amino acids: CAIGTGVYEQYF. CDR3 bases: TGTGCCATCGGGACAGGGGTGTACGAGCAGTACTTC.

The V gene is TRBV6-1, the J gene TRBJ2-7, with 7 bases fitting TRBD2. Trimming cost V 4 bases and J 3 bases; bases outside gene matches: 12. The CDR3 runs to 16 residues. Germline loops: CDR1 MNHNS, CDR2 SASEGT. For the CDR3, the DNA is TGTGCCAGCAGTGCGGGGGGATCCGACGGAATCTACGAGCAGTACTTC. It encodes CASSAGGSDGIYEQYF.

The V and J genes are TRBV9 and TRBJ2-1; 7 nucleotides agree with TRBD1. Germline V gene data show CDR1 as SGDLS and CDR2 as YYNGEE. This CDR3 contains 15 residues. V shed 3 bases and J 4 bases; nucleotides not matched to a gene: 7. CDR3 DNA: TGTGCCAGCAGCGCCGGGACAGCTACTTACAATGAGCAGTTCTTC. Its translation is CASSAGTATYNEQFF.

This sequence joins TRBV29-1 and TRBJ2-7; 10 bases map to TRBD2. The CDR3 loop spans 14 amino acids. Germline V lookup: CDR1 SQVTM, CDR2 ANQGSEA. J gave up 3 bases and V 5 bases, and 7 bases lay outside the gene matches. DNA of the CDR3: TGCAGCGTTCTTGAGGGACTAGCGAACTACGAGCAGTACTTC. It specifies CSVLEGLANYEQYF.

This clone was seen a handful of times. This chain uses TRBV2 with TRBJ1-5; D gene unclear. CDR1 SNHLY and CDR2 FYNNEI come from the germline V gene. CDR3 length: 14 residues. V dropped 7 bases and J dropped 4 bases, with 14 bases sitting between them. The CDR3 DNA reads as TGTGCCAGCAAAATAAGCAACCTTAATCAGCCCCAGCATTTT. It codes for CASKISNLNQPQHF.